This T cell receptor (beta chain) was identified in a study of a mutant IDH1 vaccine in newly diagnosed glioma (dated by TCRdb to the early 2020s). For the wider study: Vaccination began 4-6 weeks after radiotherapy alone, or alongside temozolomide cycles in the chemotherapy-containing groups. Peripheral blood was collected at six visits: V03 (baseline), V05, V07, V10, V12 and V13. Of the roughly 34 treated patients, approximately 60% were male and about 40% were female, and a mean age of around 40 years was recorded. For exploratory analyses, longitudinal TCRB deep sequencing was carried out in 25 treated patients wherever samples were available. Prior to enrollment, standard therapy consisting of radiotherapy alone, temozolomide alone, or radiochemotherapy with temozolomide had been administered to patients, with the combination being received by most patients. The week-35 safety follow-up was designated visit V12, and the week-47 end of study was designated visit V13. Overall results and qualifications from the work: Across multiple MHC alleles, vaccine-induced immune responses were seen in approximately 93% of patients. No apparent relationship was observed between pseudoprogression and alterations in the top peripheral T cell clonotypes detected by TCRB sequencing. It was noted by the authors that analyses of patient blood samples could not be reproduced owing to sample limitations. Selection of PBMC samples for TCRB deep sequencing was based on availability.

Libraries were constructed by the immunoSEQ multiplex PCR assay. Rearranged TCR beta chain sequences were amplified using the hsTCRB Kit according to the manufacturer's protocol. An Illumina MiSeq was used to sequence the TCRB libraries. As for how the authors treated the data: The kit vendor's proprietary platform handled demultiplexing, trimming and gene mapping. The table was pulled from immuneACCESS by TCRdb, which kept in-frame rearrangements only. Such tables lose some clones; where checked, under half of the loss comes from unresolved V genes, and the rest has no known cause. V and J calls and clone size are as listed in that table; D and trimming were resolved from the DNA. In this sample the table shows roughly 54,000 clones, roughly 84% of which occur a single time. The ten largest clonotypes hold 4.1% of the sample. In light of the paper, this sample's time point label describes: week 35, safety follow-up. A 20-mer mutant IDH1 peptide at 300 micrograms in Montanide made up each vaccine dose, which was injected subcutaneously together with topical imiquimod. Patients were given eight vaccinations, in weeks 1, 3, 5, 7, 11, 15, 19 and 23, which matched visits V03 through V10. All donors had newly diagnosed IDH1-mutant astrocytomas of WHO grade 3 or 4 that showed loss of nuclear ATRX. The samples were drawn from NOA16, a multicentre, single-arm, open-label phase I trial in Germany that tested a mutant IDH1 peptide vaccine in humans for the first time. The DNeasy Blood and Tissue Kit was used to extract genomic DNA from EDTA blood for TCRB sequencing.

Per the germline V gene (reference sequence), SEHNR is the CDR1 and FQNEAQ is the CDR2. A distance of 2 bases separates the germline ends of V and J, which lose 2 bases and 1 base respectively. CDR3 length: 12 amino acids, cysteine to phenylalanine. The retained sequence is limited to the CDR3, 36 bases, with the frame set at the first base. Regarding this clone: The antigen it binds to is not known. No quality values exist for individual bases; no much larger clone is one base distant.

The rearrangement joined TRBV7-9 to TRBJ1-1; the D gene cannot be resolved reliably. The specimen was PBMCs, collected from a glioma patient whose treatment included an IDH1 peptide vaccine. The receptor was derived from a woman younger than 30 with glioma. The CDR3 has the sequence CASSLSNTEAFF. The DNA reads TGTGCCAGCAGCTTATCGAACACTGAAGCTTTCTTT. Outside the CDR3, residues come from the reference TRBV7-9 and TRBJ1-1 proteins, so the full variable domain is: DTGVSQNPRHKITKRGQNVTFRCDPISEHNRLYWYRQTLGQGPEFLTYFQNEAQLEKSRLLSDRFSAERPKGSFSTLEIQRTEQGDSAMYLCASSLSNTEAFFGQGTRLTVV.